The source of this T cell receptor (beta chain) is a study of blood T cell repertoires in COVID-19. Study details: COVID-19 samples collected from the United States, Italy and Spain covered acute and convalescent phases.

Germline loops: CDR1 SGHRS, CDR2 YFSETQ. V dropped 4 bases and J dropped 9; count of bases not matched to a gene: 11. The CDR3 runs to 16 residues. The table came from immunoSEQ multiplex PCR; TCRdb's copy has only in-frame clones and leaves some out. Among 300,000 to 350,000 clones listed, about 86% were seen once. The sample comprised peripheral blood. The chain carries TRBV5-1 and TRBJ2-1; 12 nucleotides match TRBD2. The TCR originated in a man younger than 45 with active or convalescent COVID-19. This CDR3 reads CASSPHGLAGGLEQFF. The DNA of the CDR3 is TGCGCCAGCAGCCCCCATGGGCTAGCGGGGGGGCTTGAGCAGTTCTTC.